Each of the 24 T cell receptor beta chains below was sequenced from the same sample in a study of shared clonotypes between healthy human individuals. The table came from immunoSEQ multiplex PCR; TCRdb's copy has only in-frame clones and leaves some out. Found here are roughly 2 million clones, about 94% of them singletons; the top ten hold approximately 0.13%. The sequencing sample was made of naive CD4+ T cells sorted from blood. As to subset: CD45RA+ positively selected. The origin of the receptors is a young man in good health.

This rearrangement joins TRBV5-1 to TRBJ1-2; TRBD1 is a possible D gene (5 bases). Germline CDR1 is SGHRS and CDR2 is YFSETQ. CDR3 length equals 12 residues. The V gene lost 1 base and the J gene lost 8 bases, with 9 bases spanning the gap. The CDR3, as DNA: TGCGCCAGCAGCTTGCCTCCAGGGGGCTACACCTTC. Residues: CASSLPPGGYTF.

The rearrangement uses TRBV5-1 and TRBJ1-1; D call uncertain. V was shortened by 0 bases and J by 4 bases, with 13 bases between the two germline ends. This CDR3 comprises 15 residues. The germline gives CDR1 SGHRS, CDR2 YFSETQ. The CDR3 region is CASSLARTSTTEAFF. CDR3 DNA: TGCGCCAGCAGCTTGGCCAGGACCTCGACCACTGAAGCTTTCTTT. The full variable domain, in which reference TRBV5-1 and TRBJ1-1 provide the parts outside the CDR3, is KAGVTQTPRYLIKTRGQQVTLSCSPISGHRSVSWYQQTPGQGLQFLFEYFSETQRNKGNFPGRFSGRQFSNSRSEMNVSTLELGDSALYLCASSLARTSTTEAFFGQGTRLTVV.

Remarks on this clone: Different DNA sequences within this sample yield the same CDR3. This sequence joins TRBV18 and TRBJ1-5; the match to TRBD1 covers 7 bases. V was pared by 3 bases and J by 3 bases, with 2 bases of the junction left unmatched. Per the germline V gene, CDR1 is KGHSH and CDR2 is LQKENI. The CDR3 totals 14 residues. The CDR3 nucleotides read TGTGCCAGCTCACCTGGACAGGCCAATCAGCCCCAGCATTTT. This gives the protein CASSPGQANQPQHF.

This clone was seen just once. V usage is TRBV4-1 and J usage is TRBJ1-1, with a weak D call TRBD1 (5 bases). V was pared by 1 base and J by 5 bases, with 11 bases between. The CDR3 consists of 14 residues. Germline CDR1 and CDR2: MGHRA and YSYEKL. CDR3 residues: CASSQGGYETEAFF. The CDR3 DNA reads as TGCGCCAGCAGCCAAGGGGGCTACGAGACTGAAGCTTTCTTT.

This clone was counted only a few times. The V gene is TRBV19, the J gene TRBJ2-2; either TRBD1 or TRBD2 may supply D (5 bases each). Per the germline V gene, CDR1 is LNHDA and CDR2 is SQIVND (reference sequence). Between the trimmed V and J ends, which lost 3 bases and 3 bases, there was a span of 11 bases. This CDR3 comprises 15 residues. The CDR3 coding sequence is TGTGCCAGTAGTATTGGGCAGGGAGACACCGGGGAGCTGTTTTTT. The encoded protein is CASSIGQGDTGELFF.

The chain couples TRBV19 to TRBJ1-6; D is ambiguous. The CDR3 extends over 16 amino acids. Germline V gene lookup returns CDR1 LNHDA and CDR2 SQIVND (reference sequence). V was shortened by 9 bases and J by 5 bases, with 20 bases between the two germline ends. CDR3 bases: TGTGCCAGCACTCCACGTGGCATCACGGATAATTCACCCCTCCACTTT. This gives the protein CASTPRGITDNSPLHF.

The chain uses TRBV7-9 and TRBJ2-5, with TRBD2 matching over 7 bases. V trimming: 5 bases; J trimming: 1 base; junction bases outside the gene matches: 10. The length of the CDR3 is 16 residues. Germline loops: CDR1 SEHNR, CDR2 FQNEAQ (reference sequence). CDR3 region: CASSLRGSGPQETQYF. The CDR3 region has the DNA TGTGCCAGCAGCCTACGGGGTAGCGGGCCCCAAGAGACCCAGTACTTC.

This chain connects TRBV28 to TRBJ2-2; D unresolved. The V gene lost 3 bases and the J gene lost 7 bases, with 6 bases spanning the gap. The CDR3 is 12 amino acids. Germline loops: CDR1 MDHEN, CDR2 SYDVKM. CDR3 coding DNA: TGTGCCAGCAGTTTTCAATACGGGGAGCTGTTTTTT. It is translated as CASSFQYGELFF.

CDR3 residues: CASSNYEQYF. CDR3 sequence (DNA): TGTGCCAGCAGTAACTACGAGCAGTACTTC. The chain recombines TRBV2 with TRBJ2-7; D gene unclear. CDR3 length: 10 amino acids. Trimming cost V 5 bases and J 3 bases, with 2 bases left between them. The germline V gene encodes CDR1 SNHLY and CDR2 FYNNEI.

The V and J genes are TRBV5-1 and TRBJ1-1, with TRBD1 matching over 12 bases. This CDR3 is built from 16 residues. The V gene end was trimmed by 2 bases and the J gene end by 2 bases; junction bases not matched to a gene: 4. CDR1 is SGHRS, CDR2 YFSETQ, per germline. In DNA form, the CDR3 reads TGCGCCAGCAGCTTAGGGACAGGGGGCGTAAACACTGAAGCTTTCTTT. It translates to CASSLGTGGVNTEAFF.

This sequence joins TRBV30 and TRBJ2-5; 9 nucleotides match TRBD2. Germline trimming cut 6 bases from V and 7 bases from J; bases unmatched to any gene: 6. This CDR3 has 12 residues. CDR1 and CDR2 from the germline V gene are GTSNPN and SVGIG (reference sequence). CDR3 sequence reads: CACNSGSGTQYF. The CDR3 DNA reads TGTGCCTGTAATAGCGGGAGCGGGACCCAGTACTTC. Variable domain in full (rest from reference TRBV30 and TRBJ2-5): SQTIHQWPATLVQPVGSPLSLECTVEGTSNPNLYWYRQAAGRGLQLLFYSVGIGQISSEVPQNLSASRPQDRQFILSSKKLLLSDSGFYLCACNSGSGTQYFGPGTRLLVL.

V and J are TRBV6-5 and TRBJ1-2; D gene unclear. V lost 2 bases and J lost 4, with 8 bases in between. The V gene's germline CDR1 is MNHEY and CDR2 SVGAGI. CDR3 length: 13 amino acids. Here the CDR3 DNA reads TGTGCCAGCAGTTACAGTCCCAGCTATGGCTACACCTTC. As protein: CASSYSPSYGYTF.

Only one count was recorded for this clone. The chain is built from TRBV4-1 and TRBJ2-2; tentative D call: TRBD2 (5 bases). The V end lost 2 bases, the J end lost 6 bases, and 13 bases lay between the germline ends. There are 15 residues in the CDR3. Germline V gene data show CDR1 as MGHRA and CDR2 as YSYEKL. The CDR3 nucleotides are TGCGCCAGCAGCCAACCTGTGAGGGCCTCCGGGGAGCTGTTTTTT. Translating it yields CASSQPVRASGELFF.

As regards this clone: Different DNA sequences within this sample yield the same CDR3. The chain joins TRBV18 to TRBJ2-2; the D is unclear. Per the germline V gene, CDR1 is KGHSH and CDR2 is LQKENI. This CDR3 spans 12 amino acids. V was pared by 2 bases and J by 5 bases, with 3 bases between. As DNA, the CDR3 is TGTGCCAGCTCACCAGTGACCGGGGAGCTGTTTTTT. It translates to CASSPVTGELFF.

The rearrangement links TRBV12-5 to TRBJ1-1; 7 bases agree with TRBD1. Trimming removed 1 base from V and 1 base from J; junction bases left unmatched: 6. CDR1 is LGHNT and CDR2 is FRNRAP in the germline V gene. This CDR3 is 16 amino acids long. The CDR3 is CASGLAPGTANTEAFF. CDR3 nucleotide sequence: TGTGCTAGTGGTTTGGCACCTGGGACAGCGAACACTGAAGCTTTCTTT.

The chain recombines TRBV4-1 with TRBJ2-7, with D unclear. The CDR3 extends over 14 amino acids. Germline CDR1 is MGHRA and CDR2 is YSYEKL. Trimming removed 5 bases from V and 0 bases from J, with 11 bases in between. The DNA for the CDR3 is TGCGCCAGCAGCTCACTTGTGAGCTCCTACGAGCAGTACTTC. Translated: CASSSLVSSYEQYF.

V gene TRBV18 combines with J gene TRBJ2-3; perhaps TRBD2 as D (6 bases). Per germline, CDR1 KGHSH and CDR2 LQKENI. Trimming cost V 2 bases and J 2 bases, with 14 bases left between them. CDR3 length equals 16 residues. CDR3 sequence reads: CASSPTGTPNTDTQYF. As DNA, the CDR3 is TGTGCCAGCTCACCAACCGGGACTCCGAACACAGATACGCAGTATTTT.

This chain joins TRBV18 and TRBJ1-1; 8 bases are a match to TRBD1. V dropped 8 bases and J dropped 5; count of bases not matched to a gene: 13. The CDR3 is 15 residues long. Germline V CDR1 and CDR2: KGHSH, LQKENI. Here the CDR3 reads CASQRSTGAGTEAFF. The CDR3 DNA is TGTGCCAGCCAAAGGTCGACAGGGGCAGGGACTGAAGCTTTCTTT.

This clone was recorded once. CDR3: CASSLKPNSNQPQHF. DNA of the CDR3: TGTGCCAGCAGCTTAAAACCGAATAGCAATCAGCCCCAGCATTTT. The V and J genes are TRBV7-6 and TRBJ1-5; D not resolved. The CDR3 is 15 residues long. Germline CDR1 reads SGHVS; CDR2 reads FNYEAQ. The V and J ends lost 2 bases and 0 bases respectively, with 8 bases between them.

This chain uses TRBV29-1 with TRBJ2-3; perhaps TRBD2 as D (6 bases). The CDR3 loop spans 12 amino acids. The V gene lost 4 bases and the J gene lost 3 bases, with 8 bases spanning the gap. Germline V gives CDR1 SQVTM, CDR2 ANQGSEA. The CDR3 region is CSVASATDTQYF. The DNA for the CDR3 is TGCAGCGTTGCTAGCGCTACAGATACGCAGTATTTT.

Remarks on this clone: This sample includes further DNA sequences coding for the same CDR3. This chain connects TRBV5-1 to TRBJ2-3, with D unclear. V was clipped by 3 bases and J by 6 bases, with 11 bases between them. The CDR3 sequence is 13 residues long. The germline gives CDR1 SGHRS, CDR2 YFSETQ. The CDR3 loop is CASSSGSGDTQYF. In DNA, the CDR3 is TGCGCCAGCAGCTCAGGCTCCGGGGATACGCAGTATTTT.

On this clone: The same CDR3 can be traced to other DNA sequences in this sample. The V call is TRBV30, the J call TRBJ2-7; 7 nucleotides agree with TRBD1. This CDR3 has 11 residues. V shed 3 bases and J 6 bases; nucleotides not matched to a gene: 2. CDR1 and CDR2 from the germline V gene are GTSNPN and SVGIG (reference sequence). CDR3 residues: CAWSGTAEQYF. The DNA for the CDR3 is TGTGCCTGGAGCGGGACAGCCGAGCAGTACTTC.

This chain links TRBV7-2 with TRBJ2-7, with 10 positions matching TRBD2. Trimming took 4 bases from V and 4 from J; bases not matched to a gene: 7. CDR3 length: 15 residues. Per the germline V gene, CDR1 is SGHTA and CDR2 is FQGNSA. CDR3 nucleotide sequence: TGTGCCAGCAGCTCCTCCGGGACTAGCGCGTACGAGCAGTACTTC. Amino acids: CASSSSGTSAYEQYF.

The rearrangement links TRBV7-6 to TRBJ2-7; D not resolved. The CDR3 runs to 13 residues. V lost 5 bases to trimming and J lost 7 bases, with 15 bases between them. The germline gives CDR1 SGHVS, CDR2 FNYEAQ. The CDR3 spells CASSQGPLGEQYF. DNA of the CDR3: TGTGCCAGCAGCCAAGGACCTCTAGGGGAGCAGTACTTC. The whole variable domain, filled in from reference TRBV7-6 and TRBJ2-7, reads GAGVSQSPRYKVTKRGQDVALRCDPISGHVSLYWYRQALGQGPEFLTYFNYEAQQDKSGLPNDRFSAERPEGSISTLTIQRTEQRDSAMYRCASSQGPLGEQYFGPGTRLTVT.